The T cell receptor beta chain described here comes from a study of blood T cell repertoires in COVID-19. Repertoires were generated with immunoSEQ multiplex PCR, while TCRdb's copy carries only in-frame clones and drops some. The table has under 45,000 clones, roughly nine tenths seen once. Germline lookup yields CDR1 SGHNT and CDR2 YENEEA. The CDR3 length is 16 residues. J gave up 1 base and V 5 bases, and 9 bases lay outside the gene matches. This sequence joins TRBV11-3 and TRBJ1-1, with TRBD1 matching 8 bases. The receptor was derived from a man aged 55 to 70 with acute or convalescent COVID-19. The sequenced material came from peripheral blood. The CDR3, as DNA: TGTGCCAGCAGCCCCGGGTCAGGGGGCCCGAACACTGAAGCTTTCTTT. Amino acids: CASSPGSGGPNTEAFF.